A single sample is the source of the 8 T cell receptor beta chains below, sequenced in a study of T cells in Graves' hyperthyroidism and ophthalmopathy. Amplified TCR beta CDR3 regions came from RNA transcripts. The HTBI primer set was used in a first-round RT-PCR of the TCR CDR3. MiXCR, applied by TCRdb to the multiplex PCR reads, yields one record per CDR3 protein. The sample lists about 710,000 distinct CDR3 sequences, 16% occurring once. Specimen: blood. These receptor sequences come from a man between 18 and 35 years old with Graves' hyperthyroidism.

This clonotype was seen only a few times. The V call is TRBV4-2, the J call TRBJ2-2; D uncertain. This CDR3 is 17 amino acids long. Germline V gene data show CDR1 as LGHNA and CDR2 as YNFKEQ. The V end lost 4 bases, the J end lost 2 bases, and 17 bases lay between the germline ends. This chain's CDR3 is CASSPQFRVSNTGELFF. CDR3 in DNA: TGTGCCAGCAGCCCACAGTTTCGAGTCTCTAACACCGGGGAGCTGTTTTTT.

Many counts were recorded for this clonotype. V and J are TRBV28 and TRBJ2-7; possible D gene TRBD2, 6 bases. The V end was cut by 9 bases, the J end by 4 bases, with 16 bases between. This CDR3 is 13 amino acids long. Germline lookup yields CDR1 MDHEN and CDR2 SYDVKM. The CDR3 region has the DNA TGTGCCAGTAGCCAGGGACTTGAATACGAGCAGTACTTC. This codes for CASSQGLEYEQYF.

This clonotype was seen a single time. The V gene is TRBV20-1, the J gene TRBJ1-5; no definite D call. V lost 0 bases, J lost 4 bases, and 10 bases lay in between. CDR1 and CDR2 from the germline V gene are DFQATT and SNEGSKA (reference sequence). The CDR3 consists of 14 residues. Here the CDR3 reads CSARDPGLNQPQHF. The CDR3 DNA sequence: TGCAGTGCTAGAGATCCTGGGTTAAATCAGCCCCAGCATTTT.

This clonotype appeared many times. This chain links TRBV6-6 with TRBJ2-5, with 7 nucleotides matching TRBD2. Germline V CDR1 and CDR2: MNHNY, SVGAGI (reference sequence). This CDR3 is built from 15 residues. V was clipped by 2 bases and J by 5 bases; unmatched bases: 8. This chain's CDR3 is CASSYRSGGGETQYF. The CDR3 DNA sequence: TGTGCCAGCAGTTACCGGTCGGGGGGAGGGGAGACCCAGTACTTC.

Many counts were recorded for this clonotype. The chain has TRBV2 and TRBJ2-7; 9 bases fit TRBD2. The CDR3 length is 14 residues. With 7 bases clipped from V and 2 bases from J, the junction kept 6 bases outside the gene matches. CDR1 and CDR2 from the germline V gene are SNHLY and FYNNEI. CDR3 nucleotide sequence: TGTGCCAGCATCCTGACTAGCGGACCCTACGAGCAGTACTTC. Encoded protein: CASILTSGPYEQYF.

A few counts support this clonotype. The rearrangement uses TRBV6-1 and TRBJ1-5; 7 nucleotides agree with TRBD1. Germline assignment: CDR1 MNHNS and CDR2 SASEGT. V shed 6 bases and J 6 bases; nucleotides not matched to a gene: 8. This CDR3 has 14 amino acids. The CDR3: CASSQWGQTQPQHF. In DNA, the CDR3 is TGTGCCAGCAGCCAATGGGGACAGACTCAGCCCCAGCATTTT.

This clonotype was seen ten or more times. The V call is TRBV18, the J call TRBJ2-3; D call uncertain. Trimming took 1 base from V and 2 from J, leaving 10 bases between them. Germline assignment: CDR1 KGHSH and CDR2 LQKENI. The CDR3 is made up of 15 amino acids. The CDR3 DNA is TGTGCCAGCTCACCACAACGGGTCTCCACAGATACGCAGTATTTT. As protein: CASSPQRVSTDTQYF.

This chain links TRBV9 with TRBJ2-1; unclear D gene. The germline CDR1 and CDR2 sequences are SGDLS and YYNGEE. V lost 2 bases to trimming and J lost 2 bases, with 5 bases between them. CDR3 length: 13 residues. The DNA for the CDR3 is TGTGCCAGCAGCGTCCTCCCCTACAATGAGCAGTTCTTC. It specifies CASSVLPYNEQFF.